The rows below give T cell receptor beta chains drawn from one sample of a study of blood T cell repertoires in COVID-19. The assay was immunoSEQ multiplex PCR, and TCRdb's table has in-frame clones only and misses some. The sample lists about 99,000 clones; just over 85% were seen once. The specimen sequenced was peripheral blood. The receptors were gathered from a human donor in a cohort sampled during active COVID-19. The CDR3 runs from the conserved cysteine through the conserved F or W. D genes are given only for firm matches. Not every row has a clone size; where given, it reads once, few, many or a size class.

TRBD1 - TRBJ2-7 TRBV5-1 CASSSGDRGYEQYF TGCGCCAGCAGCTCGGGGGACAGGGGGTACGAGCAGTACTTC
- once TRBJ1-3 TRBV18 CASSPSSGGPSGNTIYF TGTGCCAGCTCACCATCGTCCGGGGGTCCCTCTGGAAACACCATATATTTT
TRBD2 - TRBJ2-3 TRBV15 CATSRALAGEGITDTQYF TGTGCCACCAGCAGGGCACTAGCGGGAGAGGGAATCACAGATACGCAGTATTTT
- - TRBJ2-5 TRBV11-2 CASSHHGKGSDVETQYF TGTGCCAGCAGCCACCACGGGAAAGGGTCCGACGTTGAGACCCAGTACTTC
TRBD2 - TRBJ2-1 TRBV18 CASSVSGGLSNYNEQFF TGTGCCAGCTCAGTGTCGGGGGGGCTCTCCAATTACAATGAGCAGTTCTTC
- - TRBJ2-3 TRBV4-1 CASSPYGASGTDTQYF TGCGCCAGCAGCCCTTACGGGGCTAGCGGCACAGATACGCAGTATTTT
- - TRBJ1-2 TRBV6-5 CASSSRRESGYTF TGTGCCAGCAGCTCACGGAGGGAAAGTGGCTACACCTTC
- - TRBJ1-2 TRBV7-2 CASSLEVGGYTF TGTGCCAGCAGCTTAGAAGTTGGCGGCTACACCTTC
TRBD2 - TRBJ2-7 TRBV4-2 CASSPRFTSGIGEQYF TGTGCCAGCAGCCCTCGATTTACTAGCGGGATAGGCGAGCAGTACTTC
TRBD1 - TRBJ2-4 TRBV6-5 CASSVQTGGAGIQYF TGTGCCAGCAGCGTTCAAACAGGGGGCGCCGGCATTCAGTACTTC
- - TRBJ2-2 TRBV5-1 CASSLGFDRSYTGELFF TGCGCCAGCAGCTTGGGGTTTGACAGAAGCTACACCGGGGAGCTGTTTTTT
- - TRBJ1-5 TRBV28 CASLPGATPGGQPQHF TGTGCCAGCCTCCCTGGGGCCACCCCGGGGGGTCAGCCCCAGCATTTT
- - TRBJ1-6 TRBV6-6 CASTTNPGDISPLHF TGTGCCAGCACCACTAACCCTGGGGACATTTCACCCCTCCACTTT
TRBD2 - TRBJ2-3 TRBV24-1 CATSPSAGGSTDTQYF TGTGCCACCAGTCCCTCAGCCGGGGGGAGCACAGATACGCAGTATTTT
TRBD2 - TRBJ2-5 TRBV28 CASIPSGRAETQYF TGTGCCAGCATCCCTAGCGGGAGGGCGGAGACCCAGTACTTC
- - TRBJ2-5 TRBV6-5 CASSYSNRGETQYF TGTGCCAGCAGTTACTCGAATCGTGGCGAGACCCAGTACTTC
- - TRBJ1-2 TRBV3-1/TRBV3-2 CASSQQGSYGYTF TGTGCCAGCAGCCAACAGGGTTCCTATGGCTACACCTTC
- once TRBJ1-2 TRBV7-2 CASSPNTGPYGYTF TGTGCCAGCAGCCCAAATACAGGACCCTATGGCTACACCTTC
TRBD1 few TRBJ1-5 TRBV6-1 CASSGPPGTDYSNQPQHF TGTGCCAGCAGTGGACCTCCCGGGACAGATTATAGCAATCAGCCCCAGCATTTT
TRBD2 - TRBJ2-3 TRBV15 CATSRDYTSGSTSDTQYF TGTGCCACCAGCAGAGATTATACTAGCGGGAGTACATCAGATACGCAGTATTTT
TRBD1 - TRBJ1-5 TRBV5-1 CASSLTGGYQPQHF TGCGCCAGCAGCTTGACAGGGGGATATCAGCCCCAGCATTTT
- many TRBJ1-3 TRBV2 CASKKSGVGLRNTIYF TGTGCCAGCAAAAAGTCGGGGGTCGGTTTGCGAAACACCATATATTTT
TRBD2 - TRBJ2-1 TRBV3-1/TRBV3-2 CASSRVRTSEGNEQFF TGTGCCAGCAGCCGCGTGAGGACTAGCGAGGGGAATGAGCAGTTCTTC
TRBD1 - TRBJ2-2 TRBV19 CASSIRQGSTGELFF TGTGCCAGTAGTATACGACAGGGATCTACCGGGGAGCTGTTTTTT
- - TRBJ1-1 TRBV5-4 CASSAGGWVGAEAFF TGTGCCAGCAGCGCAGGAGGGTGGGTGGGCGCTGAAGCTTTCTTT
TRBD2 once TRBJ2-5 TRBV7-2 CASSPRTSGGVQQYF TGTGCCAGCAGCCCGAGGACTAGCGGGGGGGTGCAACAGTACTTC
- few TRBJ2-7 TRBV18 CASSPPTYGQGSSYEQYF TGTGCCAGCTCACCACCCACCTACGGGCAGGGAAGCTCCTACGAGCAGTACTTC
TRBD1 - TRBJ1-4 TRBV7-8 CASIPTGKVEKLFF TGTGCCAGCATTCCGACAGGGAAAGTTGAAAAACTGTTTTTT
TRBD2 - TRBJ2-1 TRBV6-6 CASSYVGGPYNEQFF TGTGCCAGCAGTTACGTGGGAGGGCCGTACAATGAGCAGTTCTTC
- - TRBJ2-3 TRBV24-1 CATKMGGHTDTQYF TGTGCCACCAAAATGGGAGGACACACAGATACGCAGTATTTT
TRBD1 - TRBJ1-5 TRBV6-2/TRBV6-3 CASSRRQGSYSNQPQHF TGTGCCAGCAGTCGCCGACAGGGCTCGTATAGCAATCAGCCCCAGCATTTT
TRBD2 - TRBJ2-7 TRBV10-2 CASSADGRAREQYF TGCGCCAGCAGTGCAGACGGGAGGGCCCGCGAGCAGTACTTC
- - TRBJ2-5 TRBV3-1/TRBV3-2 CASSPQGFQETQYF TGTGCCAGCAGCCCACAGGGATTCCAAGAGACCCAGTACTTC
TRBD1 once TRBJ2-7 TRBV9 CASIPPTQGYEQYF TGTGCCAGCATCCCCCCAACACAGGGGTACGAGCAGTACTTC
- - TRBJ2-2 TRBV6-2/TRBV6-3 CASSYRRSDSGELFF TGTGCCAGCAGTTACAGGAGATCGGACAGCGGGGAGCTGTTTTTT
- - TRBJ1-6 TRBV6-6 CASIREQGSRSPLHF TGTGCCAGCATTCGGGAACAGGGTTCGCGGTCACCCCTCCACTTT
TRBD1 - TRBJ2-3 TRBV28 CASRETGADTQYF TGTGCCAGCAGAGAAACAGGGGCAGATACGCAGTATTTT
- - TRBJ1-2 TRBV18 CASSPETDYGYTF TGTGCCAGCTCACCAGAAACAGACTATGGCTACACCTTC
- - TRBJ2-2 TRBV28 CASRKSGNTGELFF TGTGCCAGCAGAAAGAGCGGGAACACCGGGGAGCTGTTTTTT
TRBD1 - TRBJ1-2 TRBV19 CASTPQGEDGYTF TGTGCCAGTACCCCACAGGGGGAAGACGGCTACACCTTC
- - TRBJ1-3 TRBV5-1 CASSIEQGSGNTIYF TGCGCCAGCAGCATAGAGCAGGGCTCTGGAAACACCATATATTTT
- - TRBJ1-2 TRBV6-2/TRBV6-3 CASTPEQGHGYTF TGTGCCAGCACCCCGGAGCAGGGGCATGGCTACACCTTC
TRBD1 - TRBJ1-6 TRBV7-6 CASSRTGNSPLHF TGTGCCAGCAGTCGGACAGGGAACTCACCCCTCCACTTT
- - TRBJ2-7 TRBV5-1 CASSSGGYEQYF TGCGCCAGCAGCTCCGGGGGCTACGAGCAGTACTTC
TRBD1 - TRBJ2-2 TRBV6-2/TRBV6-3 CASSYPGQGRVGELFF TGTGCCAGCAGTTACCCGGGACAGGGGAGGGTCGGGGAGCTGTTTTTT
TRBD2 few TRBJ2-1 TRBV18 CASSPTSGVYNEQFF TGTGCCAGCTCACCGACTAGCGGGGTCTACAATGAGCAGTTCTTC
TRBD2 - TRBJ2-5 TRBV7-9 CASSLDIAGRQETQYF TGTGCCAGCAGCTTAGATATAGCGGGCCGACAAGAGACCCAGTACTTC
- - TRBJ2-3 TRBV2 CASTGAASTDTQYF TGTGCCAGCACAGGGGCGGCTAGCACAGATACGCAGTATTTT
- - TRBJ1-2 TRBV30 CAWQTGGAGLYTF TGTGCCTGGCAAACGGGGGGCGCGGGCTTGTACACCTTC
TRBD1 - TRBJ2-2 TRBV6-1 CASSELGQGVVTGELFF TGTGCCAGCAGTGAATTGGGGCAGGGGGTAGTCACCGGGGAGCTGTTTTTT
- - TRBJ2-1 TRBV10-2 CASSEPKPYNEQFF TGCGCCAGCAGTGAACCCAAACCTTACAACGAGCAGTTCTTC